This TCR beta chain was obtained from a study of CD8 T cells in ankylosing spondylitis. TCRdb called the 5' RACE reads again in MiXCR, with one record for every CDR3 protein. The sample contains about 500,000 distinct CDR3 sequences, less than 6% of which appear only once. Study-wide points: Some motif variants were previously reported in reactive arthritis synovial fluid and blood. The study looked at matched synovial fluid samples from ankylosing spondylitis patients. Disease-linked clones were reported to be significantly enriched there. Under 10 highly homologous variants formed a TCR beta motif that appeared characteristic of ankylosing spondylitis blood.

For this clonotype: Its antigen is not identified.

CDR3 length: 11 amino acids. Germline loops: CDR1 MNHEY, CDR2 SMNVEV (reference sequence). Trimming stripped 3 bases from V and 13 bases from J, with 10 bases between. The chain links TRBV27 to TRBJ2-1; D might be TRBD1 or TRBD2, each matching 5 bases. The sample taken for sequencing was blood, either unsorted or a sorted T cell fraction (not recorded which). This sequence was found in a male donor with ankylosing spondylitis. This chain's CDR3 is CASSFMGEQFF. CDR3 nucleotides: TGTGCCAGCAGTTTTATGGGGGAACAGTTCTTC.